The clone carrying this TCR beta chain was observed at least ten times. These data originate in a study of neurological immune-mediated disorders. Time point noted: longitudinal time-point 3. J lost 5 bases, V lost 6 bases, and 7 bases had no gene match. Germline V gene sequence: CDR1 LGHNT, CDR2 FRNRAP. The CDR3 is 14 amino acids. A single record per CDR3 protein comes from TCRdb applying MiXCR to the 5' RACE reads. Of roughly 45,000 distinct CDR3 sequences in the sample, less than 15% were seen once. The rearrangement uses TRBV12-5 and TRBJ2-1; 7 bases agree with TRBD2. The sequence derives from a man aged 30 to 39 in good health. Material for sequencing was PBMCs. The CDR3 DNA reads as TGTGCTAGTGGGGCGGGGGACGTTCACAATGAGCAGTTCTTC. This translates into CASGAGDVHNEQFF.